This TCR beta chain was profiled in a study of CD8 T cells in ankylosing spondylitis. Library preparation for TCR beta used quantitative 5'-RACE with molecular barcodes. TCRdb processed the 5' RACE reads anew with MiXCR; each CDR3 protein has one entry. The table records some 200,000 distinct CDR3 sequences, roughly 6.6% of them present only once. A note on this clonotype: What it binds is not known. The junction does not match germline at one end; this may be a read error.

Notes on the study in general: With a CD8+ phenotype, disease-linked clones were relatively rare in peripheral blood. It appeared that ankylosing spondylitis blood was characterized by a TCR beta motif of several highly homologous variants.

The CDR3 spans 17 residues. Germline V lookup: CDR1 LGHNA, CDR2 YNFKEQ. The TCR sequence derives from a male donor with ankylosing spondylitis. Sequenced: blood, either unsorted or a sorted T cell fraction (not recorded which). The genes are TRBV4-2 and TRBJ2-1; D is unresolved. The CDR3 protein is CAISLGLRGAIFNEQFF. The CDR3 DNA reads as TGTGCCATCAGCCTTGGGCTCCGCGGCGCCATATTTAATGAGCAGTTCTTC.